The present TCR beta chain was sequenced within a study of radiotherapy plus CTLA-4 blockade in lung cancer. As for the study in general: For 18% of patients, objective responses occurred, and approximately 30% had disease control. Whole-study findings and limits: Dynamics of early blood T cell clones, together with interferon-beta, were reportedly the best predictors of response. Peripheral blood showed expansion of tumor-derived TCR clones after radiotherapy and ipilimumab.

Trimming took off 0 bases at V and 4 bases at J, with 4 bases between the two ends. The CDR3 runs 12 residues. Germline V gene data show CDR1 as SGHKS and CDR2 as YYEKEE (reference sequence). Patients in the study, people with chemo-refractory metastatic non-small-cell lung cancer, received focal radiation plus ipilimumab CTLA-4 blockade. As regards this clone: Its cognate antigen is unknown.

This table comes from immunoSEQ multiplex PCR, and its TCRdb copy is limited to in-frame clones, with some not included. Among roughly 120,000 clones listed, 81% were seen once. The receptor was derived from a human donor with non-small cell lung cancer that progressed on radiotherapy plus ipilimumab. Some clones in this sample may be carry-over from other donors' samples. The chain combines TRBV5-5 with TRBJ1-2, with unresolved D. The sequencing here drew on peripheral blood, taken from a patient treated with radiotherapy plus ipilimumab. The CDR3: CASSLGSYGYTF. The DNA of the CDR3 is TGTGCCAGCAGCTTGGGGAGCTATGGCTACACCTTC.